The 26 T cell receptor beta chains in this list originate from one sample, sequenced in a study of T cell repertoires in cytomegalovirus infection. Their recognized antigens are unknown. TCRdb redid the calling of the reads with MiXCR, one entry per CDR3 protein. The table has 80,000 to 90,000 distinct CDR3 sequences, about half seen once; the top ten hold roughly 93%. The specimen comprised CD8+ T cells from cultured PBMCs, sampled from culture after CMV antigen stimulation. The receptors stem from a human donor in good health (CMV status not recorded). Some clones in this sample may be carry-over from other donors' samples.

This rearrangement joins TRBV29-1 to TRBJ1-2; D gene unclear. V lost 7 bases and J 2 bases, leaving 14 bases between the germline ends. This CDR3 is built from 13 residues. The germline gives CDR1 SQVTM, CDR2 ANQGSEA. The DNA of the CDR3 is TGCAGCGCAACCGGAGGAGACAACTATGGCTACACCTTC. Its translation: CSATGGDNYGYTF.

This clonotype came up a few times. This chain joins TRBV12-5 and TRBJ1-2; TRBD1 agrees at 7 bases. In germline, CDR1 is LGHNT, CDR2 FRNRAP. V was clipped by 5 bases and J by 6 bases; unmatched bases: 12. There are 15 residues in the CDR3. The CDR3 spells CASGARDSLPDGYTF. The CDR3 bases are TGTGCTAGTGGTGCCCGGGACAGCCTGCCGGATGGCTACACCTTC.

The J gene is TRBJ1-4, the V gene TRBV6-2 or TRBV6-3, with D maybe TRBD1 (6 bases). The CDR3 has 15 amino acids. Germline V gives CDR1 MNHEY, CDR2 SVGEGT. Trimming removed 1 base at V and 7 bases at J, with 13 bases between. The CDR3 spells CASSYLTGPSEKLFF. Here the CDR3 DNA reads TGTGCCAGCAGTTACTTGACAGGTCCCAGTGAAAAACTGTTTTTT.

This clonotype was detected only a few times. The chain recombines TRBV27 with TRBJ2-5; the D is unclear. Germline V CDR1 and CDR2: MNHEY, SMNVEV (reference sequence). CDR3 length: 11 residues. Trimming took off 4 bases at V and 5 bases at J, with 5 bases between the two ends. CDR3 sequence (DNA): TGTGCCAGCAGTTACCGGGAGACCCAGTACTTC. Amino acids: CASSYRETQYF.

CDR3: CASSLLSGTTDTQYF. The CDR3 DNA is TGTGCCAGCAGCTTACTGAGCGGGACCACAGATACGCAGTATTTT. This sequence joins TRBV7-2 and TRBJ2-3; 7 positions agree with TRBD2. The CDR3 consists of 15 residues. The germline CDR1 and CDR2 sequences are SGHTA and FQGNSA. The ends lost 2 bases at V and 2 bases at J; junction bases unmatched: 4.

A single count supports this clonotype. The chain recombines TRBV27 with TRBJ1-3; no clear D gene. CDR1 and CDR2 from the germline V gene are MNHEY and SMNVEV (reference sequence). There are 14 residues in the CDR3. The V and J ends lost 3 bases and 7 bases respectively, with 13 bases between them. The CDR3 reads CASSFSGVGNTIYF. The CDR3 DNA reads TGTGCCAGCAGTTTCTCGGGCGTTGGCAACACCATATATTTT.

V gene TRBV28 combines with J gene TRBJ2-3; TRBD2 matches 10 bases. Germline CDR1 MDHEN, CDR2 SYDVKM. The CDR3 contains 18 residues. V lost 4 bases to trimming and J lost 2 bases; unmatched junction nucleotides: 12. The DNA for the CDR3 is TGTGCCAGCAGTTCGACGACGTCTCTAGCGGGAGACACAGATACGCAGTATTTT. This encodes CASSSTTSLAGDTDTQYF.

The chain links TRBV11-2 to TRBJ2-3; the D gene is possibly TRBD2 (7 bases). The V end was cut by 1 base, the J end by 1 base, with 18 bases between. The CDR3 has 18 amino acids. CDR1 is SGHAT and CDR2 is FQNNGV in the germline V gene. This chain's CDR3 is CASSLVIGGAPGTDTQYF. Written as DNA, the CDR3 is TGTGCCAGCAGCTTAGTAATTGGGGGGGCCCCTGGCACAGATACGCAGTATTTT.

This clonotype was observed a few times. The chain uses TRBV12-5 and TRBJ2-1; D may match TRBD1 or TRBD2 (6 bases each). The CDR3 loop spans 15 amino acids. The germline V gene encodes CDR1 LGHNT and CDR2 FRNRAP. Trimming removed 6 bases from V and 2 bases from J, with 14 bases in between. The CDR3 protein is CASGSGGATYNEQFF. CDR3 sequence (DNA): TGTGCTAGTGGCTCCGGGGGCGCCACCTACAATGAGCAGTTCTTC.

V gene TRBV7-9 combines with J gene TRBJ2-7; D call uncertain. The CDR3 has 13 amino acids. Between the trimmed V and J ends, which lost 1 base and 4 bases, there was a span of 8 bases. The germline V gene encodes CDR1 SEHNR and CDR2 FQNEAQ (reference sequence). The DNA of the CDR3 is TGTGCCAGCAGCTTAGGTGGAAAATACGAGCAGTACTTC. Amino acids: CASSLGGKYEQYF.

The sample holds a few counts of this clonotype. The rearrangement joins TRBV7-9 to TRBJ2-5; 8 bases are shared with TRBD1. V lost 2 bases and J lost 6; bases outside the gene matches: 2. This CDR3 is 13 amino acids long. Germline V CDR1 and CDR2: SEHNR, FQNEAQ (reference sequence). This CDR3 is CASSLRQGKTQYF. The CDR3 DNA reads as TGTGCCAGCAGCTTAAGACAGGGGAAGACCCAGTACTTC.

The chain recombines TRBV27 with TRBJ1-5; the D gene is possibly TRBD1 (5 bases). This CDR3 is built from 14 residues. Trimming left V 4 bases short and J 2 bases short, with 9 bases between. Germline CDR1 reads MNHEY; CDR2 reads SMNVEV (reference sequence). As DNA, the CDR3 is TGTGCCAGCAGTTCCCTCAGGGGCAATCAGCCCCAGCATTTT. Residues: CASSSLRGNQPQHF.

In nucleotides, the CDR3 is TGCGCCAGCAGCCTCCCACCGAGTGGGGAGGGTTCATCCTACAATGAGCAGTTCTTC. As protein: CASSLPPSGEGSSYNEQFF. The chain uses TRBV4-1 and TRBJ2-1, with 7 bases fitting TRBD2. This CDR3 has 19 amino acids. The V gene end was trimmed by 4 bases and the J gene end by 1 base; junction bases not matched to a gene: 16. The germline gives CDR1 MGHRA, CDR2 YSYEKL.

The chain joins TRBV7-9 to TRBJ1-6, with 10 bases identical to TRBD1. V was pared by 5 bases and J by 7 bases, with 14 bases of the junction left unmatched. In germline, CDR1 is SEHNR, CDR2 FQNEAQ (reference sequence). The CDR3 spans 18 residues. This chain's CDR3 is CASSDSEFKGQGNSPLHF. CDR3 DNA: TGTGCCAGCAGCGATTCAGAATTTAAGGGACAGGGGAATTCACCCCTCCACTTT.

The rearrangement links TRBV7-9 to TRBJ1-4; tentative D call: TRBD1 (6 bases). The germline V gene encodes CDR1 SEHNR and CDR2 FQNEAQ (reference sequence). Trimming pared 7 bases from V and 3 bases from J, leaving 9 bases between. CDR3 length equals 13 residues. In nucleotides, the CDR3 is TGTGCCAGCAAAGGACAGCCTAATGAAAAACTGTTTTTT. This codes for CASKGQPNEKLFF.

This sequence joins TRBV6-5 and TRBJ1-4; D gene ambiguous. The germline V and J ends were trimmed by 4 bases and 1 base, with 7 bases remaining between them. The CDR3 covers 14 residues. Per germline, CDR1 MNHEY and CDR2 SVGAGI. The CDR3 DNA follows: TGTGCCAGCAGTTTTAGTGAAACTAATGAAAAACTGTTTTTT. Protein product: CASSFSETNEKLFF.

The chain uses TRBV23-1 and TRBJ1-2, with TRBD1 as a possible D gene (6 bases). TRBV23-1 has ORF status, its function being uncertain. V lost 0 bases and J lost 6, with 23 bases in between. The CDR3 is 18 residues long. The CDR3 sequence is CASSQSIRDIELEDGYTF. Written as DNA, the CDR3 is TGCGCCAGCAGTCAATCTATAAGGGACATTGAGCTTGAGGATGGCTACACCTTC.

This clonotype was counted a few times. The V gene is TRBV7-2, the J gene TRBJ1-2; D is perhaps TRBD1 (5 bases). With 6 bases removed from V and 2 bases from J, the gap between germline ends came to 16 bases. The CDR3 has 15 amino acids. Per germline, CDR1 SGHTA and CDR2 FQGNSA. CDR3 residues: CASSDPSTGNYGYTF. Here the CDR3 DNA reads TGTGCCAGCAGTGACCCCTCCACAGGCAACTATGGCTACACCTTC.

This chain joins TRBV7-9 and TRBJ2-7; 10 bases are a match to TRBD1. There are 16 residues in the CDR3. The V and J ends lost 5 bases and 1 base, in that order; junction bases with no gene match: 8. The V gene's germline CDR1 is SEHNR and CDR2 FQNEAQ (reference sequence). CDR3 residues: CASSTRQGAGSYEQYF. The CDR3 DNA reads as TGTGCCAGCAGCACACGACAGGGGGCGGGGTCCTACGAGCAGTACTTC.

This clonotype has just a few counts. The rearrangement links TRBV7-8 to TRBJ1-2, with unresolved D. Germline V CDR1 and CDR2: SGHVS, FQNEAQ. The CDR3 is 17 residues long. Trimming removed 1 base from V and 8 bases from J, with 23 bases in between. Written as DNA, the CDR3 is TGTGCCAGCAGCTTAGTGGGTGACCTGAGGGCGCTTTCGGGCTACACCTTC. Its protein product is CASSLVGDLRALSGYTF.

This clonotype was recorded at least ten times. This chain uses TRBV28 with TRBJ2-7; D perhaps matches TRBD2 (5 bases). This CDR3 has 14 residues. Per germline, CDR1 MDHEN and CDR2 SYDVKM. V lost 7 bases, J lost 3 bases, and 16 bases lay in between. The CDR3 loop is CASTSAQLDYEQYF. The CDR3 DNA sequence: TGTGCCAGCACCTCCGCCCAACTAGACTACGAGCAGTACTTC. Drawing the rest from reference TRBV28 and TRBJ2-7, the complete variable domain is DVKVTQSSRYLVKRTGEKVFLECVQDMDHENMFWYRQDPGLGLRLIYFSYDVKMKEKGDIPEGYSVSREKKERFSLILESASTNQTSMYLCASTSAQLDYEQYFGPGTRLTVT.

The chain employs TRBV28 and TRBJ2-1, with D possibly matching TRBD2 (5 bases). V was cut by 10 bases and J by 7 bases, with 20 bases left in between. The CDR3 is 14 amino acids. Germline values: CDR1 MDHEN, CDR2 SYDVKM. The CDR3 DNA reads TGTGCCACCACTAGTATGGGTACGGAGAATGAGCAGTTCTTC. As protein: CATTSMGTENEQFF.

This clonotype was found a few times. The rearrangement uses TRBV10-3 and TRBJ2-7; a possible D gene is TRBD1 (6 bases). Between the trimmed V and J ends, which lost 6 bases and 2 bases, there was a span of 26 bases. This CDR3 spans 18 amino acids. Germline loops: CDR1 ENHRY, CDR2 SYGVKD. The CDR3 DNA reads as TGTGCCATCAGCGACGTCCATATTGGGACACCCGCGACCTACGAGCAGTACTTC. Translated, it gives CAISDVHIGTPATYEQYF.

The chain joins TRBV12-5 to TRBJ1-6; possible D gene TRBD1, 5 bases. The V gene lost 0 bases and the J gene lost 11 bases, with 17 bases spanning the gap. The CDR3 runs 16 residues. The V gene's germline CDR1 is LGHNT and CDR2 FRNRAP. Written as DNA, the CDR3 is TGTGCTAGTGGTTTGGTAATTGGGGGATTCGTAACACCCCTCCACTTT. It specifies CASGLVIGGFVTPLHF.

This chain links TRBV29-1 with TRBJ2-7, with 7 nucleotides matching TRBD1. The CDR3 has 14 residues. Unmatched junction bases numbered 9, after V lost 5 bases and J lost 2 bases. In germline, CDR1 is SQVTM, CDR2 ANQGSEA. DNA for the CDR3: TGCAGCGTTTCCCCGGAAAGGGGGCCCTACGAGCAGTACTTC. Residues: CSVSPERGPYEQYF.

The table lists this clonotype with many counts. This chain uses TRBV7-6 with TRBJ1-5, with a tentative D call TRBD1 (5 bases). Trimming cost V 1 base and J 0 bases, with 10 bases left between them. Germline assignment: CDR1 SGHVS and CDR2 FNYEAQ. The CDR3 loop spans 16 amino acids. As DNA, the CDR3 is TGTGCCAGCAGCTTAGGGGCAGGGCATAGCAATCAGCCCCAGCATTTT. Translated, it gives CASSLGAGHSNQPQHF. Full variable domain (rest looked up from reference TRBV7-6 and TRBJ1-5): GAGVSQSPRYKVTKRGQDVALRCDPISGHVSLYWYRQALGQGPEFLTYFNYEAQQDKSGLPNDRFSAERPEGSISTLTIQRTEQRDSAMYRCASSLGAGHSNQPQHFGDGTRLSIL.